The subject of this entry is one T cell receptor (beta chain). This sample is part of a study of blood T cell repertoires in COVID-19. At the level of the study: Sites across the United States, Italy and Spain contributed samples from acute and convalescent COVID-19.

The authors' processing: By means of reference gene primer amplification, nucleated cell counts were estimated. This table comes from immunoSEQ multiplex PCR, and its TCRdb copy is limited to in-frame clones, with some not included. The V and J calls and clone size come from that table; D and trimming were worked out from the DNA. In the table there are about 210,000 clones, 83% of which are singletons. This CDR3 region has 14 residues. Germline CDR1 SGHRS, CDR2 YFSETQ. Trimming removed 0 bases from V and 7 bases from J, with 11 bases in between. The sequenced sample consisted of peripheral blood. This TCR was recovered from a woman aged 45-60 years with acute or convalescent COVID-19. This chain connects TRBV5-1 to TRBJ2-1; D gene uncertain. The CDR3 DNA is TGCGCCAGCAGCTTGGCGCCGGGTATAAATGAGCAGTTCTTC. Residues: CASSLAPGINEQFF.